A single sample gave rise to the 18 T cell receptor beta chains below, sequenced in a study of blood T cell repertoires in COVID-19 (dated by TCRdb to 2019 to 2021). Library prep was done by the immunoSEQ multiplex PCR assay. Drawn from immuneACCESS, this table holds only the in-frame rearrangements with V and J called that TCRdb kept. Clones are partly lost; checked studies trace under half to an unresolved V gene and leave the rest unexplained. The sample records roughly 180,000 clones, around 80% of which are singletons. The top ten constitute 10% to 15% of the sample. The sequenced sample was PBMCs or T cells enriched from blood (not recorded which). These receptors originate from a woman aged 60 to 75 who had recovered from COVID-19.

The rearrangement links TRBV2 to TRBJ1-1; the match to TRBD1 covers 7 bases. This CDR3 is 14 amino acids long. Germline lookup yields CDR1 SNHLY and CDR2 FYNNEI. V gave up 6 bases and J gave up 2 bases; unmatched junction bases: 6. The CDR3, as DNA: TGTGCCAGCAGGGAGACAGGGACTAACACTGAAGCTTTCTTT. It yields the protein CASRETGTNTEAFF.

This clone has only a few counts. The CDR3 region is CSIRGGNTGELFF. CDR3 in DNA: TGCAGCATTCGTGGCGGGAACACCGGGGAGCTGTTTTTT. V usage is TRBV29-1 and J usage is TRBJ2-2, with D unresolved. CDR1 SQVTM and CDR2 ANQGSEA come from the germline V gene. V gave up 8 bases and J gave up 1 base, with 11 bases separating them. This CDR3 contains 13 residues.

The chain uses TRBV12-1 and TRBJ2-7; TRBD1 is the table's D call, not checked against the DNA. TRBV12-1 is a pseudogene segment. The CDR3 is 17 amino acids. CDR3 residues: CASSFVGRGQGPTKQYF. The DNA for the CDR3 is TGTGCCAGCAGCTTTGTGGGGAGGGGACAGGGACCTACGAAGCAGTACTTC.

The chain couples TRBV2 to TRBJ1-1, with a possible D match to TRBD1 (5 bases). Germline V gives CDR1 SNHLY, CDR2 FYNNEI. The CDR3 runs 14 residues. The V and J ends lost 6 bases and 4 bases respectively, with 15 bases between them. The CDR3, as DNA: TGTGCCAGCAGCCCAGTCAGGGTCGGCACTGAAGCTTTCTTT. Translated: CASSPVRVGTEAFF.

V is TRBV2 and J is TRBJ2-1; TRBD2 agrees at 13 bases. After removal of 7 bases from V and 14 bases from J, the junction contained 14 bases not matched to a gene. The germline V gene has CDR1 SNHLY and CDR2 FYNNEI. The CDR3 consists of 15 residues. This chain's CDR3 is CASTERTSGGDNKFF. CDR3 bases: TGTGCCAGCACCGAAAGGACTAGCGGGGGTGATAATAAGTTCTTC.

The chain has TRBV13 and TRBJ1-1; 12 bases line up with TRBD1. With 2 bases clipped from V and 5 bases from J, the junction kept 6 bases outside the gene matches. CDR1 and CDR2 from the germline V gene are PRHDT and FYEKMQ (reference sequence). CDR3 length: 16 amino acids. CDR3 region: CASSLYGTGGRTEAFF. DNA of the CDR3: TGTGCCAGCAGCTTATATGGGACAGGGGGCCGTACTGAAGCTTTCTTT. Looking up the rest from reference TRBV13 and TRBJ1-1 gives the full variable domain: AAGVIQSPRHLIKEKRETATLKCYPIPRHDTVYWYQQGPGQDPQFLISFYEKMQSDKGSIPDRFSAQQFSDYHSELNMSSLELGDSALYFCASSLYGTGGRTEAFFGQGTRLTVV.

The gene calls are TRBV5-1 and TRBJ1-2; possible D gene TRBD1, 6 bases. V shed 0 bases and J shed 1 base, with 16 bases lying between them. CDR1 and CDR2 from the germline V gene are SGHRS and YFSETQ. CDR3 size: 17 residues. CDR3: CASSLGTELTINYGYTF. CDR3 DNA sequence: TGCGCCAGCAGCTTGGGGACAGAACTTACCATTAACTATGGCTACACCTTC.

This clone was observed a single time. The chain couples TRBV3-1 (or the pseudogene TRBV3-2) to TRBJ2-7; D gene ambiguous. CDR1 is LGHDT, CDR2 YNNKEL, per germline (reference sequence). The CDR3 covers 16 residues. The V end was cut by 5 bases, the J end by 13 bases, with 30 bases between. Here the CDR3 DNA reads TGTGCCAGCAGCGTCTGGAGTCCCATTTCGTTTAGACGAGCATACTTC. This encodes CASSVWSPISFRRAYF.

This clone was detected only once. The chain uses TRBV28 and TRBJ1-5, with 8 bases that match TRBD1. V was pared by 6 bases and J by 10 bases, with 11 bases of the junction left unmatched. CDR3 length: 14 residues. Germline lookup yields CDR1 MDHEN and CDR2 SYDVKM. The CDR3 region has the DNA TGTGCCAGCAGCCCGAGGACAGGGTTCGGTCCCCAGCATTTT. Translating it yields CASSPRTGFGPQHF.

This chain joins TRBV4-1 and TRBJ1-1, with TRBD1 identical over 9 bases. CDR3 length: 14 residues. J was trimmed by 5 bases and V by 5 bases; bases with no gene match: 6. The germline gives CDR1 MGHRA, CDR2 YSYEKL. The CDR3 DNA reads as TGCGCCAGCAGCGGACAGGGGCGGGATACTGAAGCTTTCTTT. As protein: CASSGQGRDTEAFF.

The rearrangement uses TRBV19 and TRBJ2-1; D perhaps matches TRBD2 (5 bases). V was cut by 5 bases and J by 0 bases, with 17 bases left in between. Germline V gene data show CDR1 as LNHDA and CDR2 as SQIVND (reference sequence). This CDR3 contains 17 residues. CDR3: CASSFLRRGSSYNEQFF. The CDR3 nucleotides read TGTGCCAGTAGTTTCCTTCGTCGGGGAAGCTCCTACAATGAGCAGTTCTTC.

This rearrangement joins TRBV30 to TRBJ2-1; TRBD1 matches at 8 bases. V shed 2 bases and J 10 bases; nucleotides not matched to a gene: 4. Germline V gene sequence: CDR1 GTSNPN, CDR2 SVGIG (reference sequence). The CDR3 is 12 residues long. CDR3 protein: CAWSPGGREQFF. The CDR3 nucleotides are TGTGCCTGGAGTCCAGGGGGCAGGGAGCAGTTCTTC.

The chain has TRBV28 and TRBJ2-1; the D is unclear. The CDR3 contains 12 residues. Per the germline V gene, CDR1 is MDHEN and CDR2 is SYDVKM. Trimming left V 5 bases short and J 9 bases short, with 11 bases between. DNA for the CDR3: TGTGCCAGCAGTCCCCTGACTGCTGAGCAGTTCTTC. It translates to CASSPLTAEQFF.

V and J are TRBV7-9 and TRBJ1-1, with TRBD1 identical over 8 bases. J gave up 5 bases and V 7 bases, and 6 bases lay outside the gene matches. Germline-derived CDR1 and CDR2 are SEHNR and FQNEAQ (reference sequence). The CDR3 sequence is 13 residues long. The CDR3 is CASNLQGDTEAFF. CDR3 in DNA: TGTGCCAGCAACCTACAGGGGGATACTGAAGCTTTCTTT.

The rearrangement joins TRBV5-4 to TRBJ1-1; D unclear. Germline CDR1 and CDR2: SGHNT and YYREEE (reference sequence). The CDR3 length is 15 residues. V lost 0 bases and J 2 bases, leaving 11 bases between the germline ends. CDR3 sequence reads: CASSLAGGQNTEAFF. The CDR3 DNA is TGTGCCAGCAGCTTGGCCGGAGGGCAAAACACTGAAGCTTTCTTT.

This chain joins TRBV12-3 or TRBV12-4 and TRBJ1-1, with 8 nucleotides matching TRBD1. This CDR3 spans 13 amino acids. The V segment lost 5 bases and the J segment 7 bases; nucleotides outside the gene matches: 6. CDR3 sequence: CASSVRTGSEAFF. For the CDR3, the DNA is TGTGCCAGCAGTGTTAGGACAGGGAGTGAAGCTTTCTTT.

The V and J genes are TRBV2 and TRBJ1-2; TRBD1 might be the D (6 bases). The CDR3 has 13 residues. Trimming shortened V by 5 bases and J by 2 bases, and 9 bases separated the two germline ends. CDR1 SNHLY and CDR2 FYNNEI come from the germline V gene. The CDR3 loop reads CASSLQGNYGYTF. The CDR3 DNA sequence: TGTGCCAGCAGTCTACAGGGAAACTATGGCTACACCTTC.

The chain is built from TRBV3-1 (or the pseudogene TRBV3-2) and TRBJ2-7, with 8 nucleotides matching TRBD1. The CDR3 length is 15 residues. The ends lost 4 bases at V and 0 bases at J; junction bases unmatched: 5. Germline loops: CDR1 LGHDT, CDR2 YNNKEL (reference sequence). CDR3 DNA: TGTGCCAGCAGCCCGACAGGGGACCCCTCCTACGAGCAGTACTTC. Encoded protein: CASSPTGDPSYEQYF.